This passage covers 18 T cell receptor beta chains from one sample sequenced in a study of vaccination and CD4 T cells after COVID-19. The antigens of these receptors remain unknown. The treatment here: roughly ten-day PBMC culture with coronavirus spike peptide pools or control peptides (ViraFEST assay). With the Oncomine TCR Beta short-read assay, DNA from cultured CD4+ T cells was sequenced. TCRdb redid the calling of the PCR reads with MiXCR, one entry per CDR3 protein. The sample records 11,000 or so distinct CDR3 sequences, 53% being singletons. Sequencing was performed on CD4+ T cells from blood, cultured in vitro. The origin of the receptors is a human donor who had recovered from COVID-19.

This clonotype was counted only a few times. The chain recombines TRBV6-1 with TRBJ1-5, with D unclear. The ends were cut back, 4 bases at V and 4 bases at J, with 8 bases in the middle. Looked up from germline, CDR1 is MNHNS and CDR2 is SASEGT. The CDR3 spans 13 residues. The CDR3 DNA follows: TGTGCCAGCAGTGTTGAACGGAATCAGCCCCAGCATTTT. Protein: CASSVERNQPQHF.

This chain joins TRBV6-1 and TRBJ2-7, with 7 bases lining up with TRBD1. V gave up 5 bases and J gave up 1 base; unmatched junction bases: 5. The CDR3 totals 14 residues. Germline CDR1 is MNHNS and CDR2 is SASEGT. CDR3 residues: CASSQGTVSYEQYF. Written as DNA, the CDR3 is TGTGCCAGCAGTCAAGGGACAGTTTCCTACGAGCAGTACTTC.

The chain links TRBV10-2 to TRBJ2-1; 9 nucleotides match TRBD2. In germline, CDR1 is WSHSY, CDR2 SAAADI. CDR3 length: 16 residues. J gave up 8 bases and V 0 bases, and 8 bases lay outside the gene matches. Written as DNA, the CDR3 is TGCGCCAGCAGTGAGTCGTTAGCGGGAGTAGGCTATGAGCAGTTCTTC. Protein product: CASSESLAGVGYEQFF.

The chain joins TRBV7-9 to TRBJ2-3; D possibly corresponds to TRBD1 (6 bases). The ends were cut back, 5 bases at V and 1 base at J, with 10 bases in the middle. CDR1 and CDR2 (germline): SEHNR, FQNEAQ (reference sequence). This CDR3 is 14 amino acids long. The CDR3: CASSQDRRTDTQYF. Here the CDR3 DNA reads TGTGCCAGCAGCCAGGACAGACGCACAGATACGCAGTATTTT.

The V call is TRBV10-3, the J call TRBJ2-1; TRBD2 matches at 7 bases. The CDR3 extends over 14 amino acids. Germline lookup yields CDR1 ENHRY and CDR2 SYGVKD. The trim removed 9 bases at V and 2 bases at J, leaving 7 bases unmatched. The CDR3 loop reads CAIHPSGTYNEQFF. CDR3 nucleotides: TGTGCCATACACCCTAGCGGTACCTACAATGAGCAGTTCTTC.

This chain uses TRBV20-1 with TRBJ1-5; D ambiguous. The CDR3 totals 15 residues. The V end was cut by 0 bases, the J end by 6 bases, with 15 bases between. CDR1 is DFQATT, CDR2 SNEGSKA, per germline (reference sequence). This CDR3 reads CSARDRRSGFQPQHF. The CDR3 DNA sequence: TGCAGTGCTAGAGATCGACGTTCAGGTTTTCAGCCCCAGCATTTT.

V and J are TRBV5-4 and TRBJ2-7; TRBD1 agrees at 9 bases. Germline CDR1 is SGHNT and CDR2 is YYREEE (reference sequence). The V and J ends lost 5 bases and 2 bases, in that order; junction bases with no gene match: 8. The CDR3 has 15 amino acids. In nucleotides, the CDR3 is TGTGCCAGCAGAACCTCCGGGACAGGGACCTACGAGCAGTACTTC. It encodes CASRTSGTGTYEQYF.

The sample holds a few counts of this clonotype. The chain has TRBV27 and TRBJ2-3, with 10 bases aligning to TRBD2. V was clipped by 2 bases and J by 4 bases; unmatched bases: 6. In germline, CDR1 is MNHEY, CDR2 SMNVEV (reference sequence). This CDR3 has 16 residues. The CDR3 DNA sequence: TGTGCCAGCAGTTTAGTCAGCGGGAGGGCGGCAGATACGCAGTATTTT. Translated: CASSLVSGRAADTQYF.

This chain joins TRBV7-9 and TRBJ1-1; D is undetermined. CDR1 and CDR2 from the germline V gene are SEHNR and FQNEAQ (reference sequence). Between the trimmed V and J ends, which lost 7 bases and 1 base, there was a span of 13 bases. The CDR3 length is 14 residues. The CDR3 spells CASTIYDGNTEAFF. The CDR3 region has the DNA TGTGCCAGCACTATTTACGACGGGAACACTGAAGCTTTCTTT.

This chain connects TRBV28 to TRBJ1-1; D perhaps matches TRBD1 (5 bases). Germline V gives CDR1 MDHEN, CDR2 SYDVKM. The germline V and J ends were trimmed by 8 bases and 7 bases, with 20 bases remaining between them. The CDR3 spans 14 residues. This chain's CDR3 is CASQLGTALGEAFF. The CDR3, as DNA: TGTGCCAGCCAGCTTGGGACCGCCTTGGGTGAAGCTTTCTTT.

The rearrangement uses TRBV7-9 and TRBJ2-6; D might be TRBD1 (5 bases). Trimming shortened V by 5 bases and J by 0 bases, and 8 bases separated the two germline ends. The CDR3 totals 15 residues. Germline V CDR1 and CDR2: SEHNR, FQNEAQ (reference sequence). Here the CDR3 DNA reads TGTGCCAGCAGCGCAGGGCGCTCTGGGGCCAACGTCCTGACTTTC. Encoded protein: CASSAGRSGANVLTF.

The V and J genes are TRBV7-8 and TRBJ2-2; D unclear. CDR3 size: 11 residues. Germline CDR1 SGHVS, CDR2 FQNEAQ. Trimming stripped 6 bases from V and 5 bases from J, with 4 bases between. The CDR3 DNA sequence: TGTGCCAGCAGAAGAACCGGGGAGCTGTTTTTT. This sequence encodes CASRRTGELFF.

This clonotype occurred once. This chain uses TRBV20-1 with TRBJ2-1, with TRBD1 matching over 9 bases. Losses at the gene ends were 5 bases for V and 0 bases for J; bases not matched to a gene: 11. CDR1 and CDR2 (germline): DFQATT, SNEGSKA (reference sequence). The CDR3 is made up of 17 amino acids. The CDR3 protein is CSAAGTGRHSSYNEQFF. CDR3 sequence (DNA): TGCAGTGCTGCCGGGACAGGGCGGCATAGCTCCTACAATGAGCAGTTCTTC.

This clonotype has only one observation. The chain uses TRBV20-1 and TRBJ2-1; TRBD2 aligns across 7 bases. V lost 2 bases to trimming and J lost 5 bases; unmatched junction nucleotides: 9. CDR1 is DFQATT, CDR2 SNEGSKA, per germline (reference sequence). CDR3 size: 15 residues. This CDR3 is CSARPQQRDHNEQFF. The CDR3, as DNA: TGCAGTGCTAGACCCCAACAGCGGGACCACAATGAGCAGTTCTTC.

In its sample, this clonotype is medium-sized. The rearrangement uses TRBV20-1 and TRBJ2-1; D uncertain. Between the trimmed V and J ends, which lost 5 bases and 0 bases, there was a span of 11 bases. The CDR3 runs to 14 residues. Germline V gene lookup returns CDR1 DFQATT and CDR2 SNEGSKA (reference sequence). CDR3 bases: TGCAGTGCTGTGAGGATCAACTCCTACAATGAGCAGTTCTTC. This gives the protein CSAVRINSYNEQFF.

The V call is TRBV28, the J call TRBJ1-2; 7 nucleotides align to TRBD1. V was clipped by 3 bases and J by 8 bases; unmatched bases: 6. The CDR3 consists of 13 residues. Germline CDR1 MDHEN, CDR2 SYDVKM. The CDR3 is CASSFEGARGYTF. The CDR3 DNA is TGTGCCAGCAGTTTCGAGGGGGCTAGGGGCTACACCTTC.

This chain links TRBV20-1 with TRBJ2-4; D remains unclear. The V end lost 2 bases, the J end lost 3 bases, and 8 bases lay between the germline ends. There are 13 residues in the CDR3. Germline CDR1 is DFQATT and CDR2 is SNEGSKA (reference sequence). The CDR3 here is CSARTENKNIQYF. The DNA of the CDR3 is TGCAGTGCTAGAACGGAGAACAAAAACATTCAGTACTTC.

This chain uses TRBV7-9 with TRBJ2-3, with 12 bases matching TRBD2. J lost 6 bases, V lost 2 bases, and 6 bases had no gene match. The CDR3 is made up of 16 amino acids. CDR1 and CDR2 from the germline V gene are SEHNR and FQNEAQ (reference sequence). CDR3 sequence (DNA): TGTGCCAGCAGCTTATCTAGCGGGAGGGGGGTGGATACGCAGTATTTT. Translation: CASSLSSGRGVDTQYF.